This entry features one T cell receptor (beta chain) sequence. Method: immunoSEQ multiplex PCR; TCRdb's copy keeps in-frame clones and lacks some. The sample includes 71,000 or so clones, roughly nine tenths of them seen just once. This sample was taken from a study of blood T cell repertoires in COVID-19. V shed 8 bases and J shed 7 bases, with 5 bases lying between them. There are 10 residues in the CDR3. The chain joins TRBV12-3 or TRBV12-4 to TRBJ2-2, with unresolved D. Sequencing was carried out using peripheral blood. The sequence came from a young woman with acute or convalescent COVID-19. CDR3 in amino acids: CASGGGELFF. CDR3 coding DNA: TGTGCCAGCGGCGGCGGGGAGCTGTTTTTT.